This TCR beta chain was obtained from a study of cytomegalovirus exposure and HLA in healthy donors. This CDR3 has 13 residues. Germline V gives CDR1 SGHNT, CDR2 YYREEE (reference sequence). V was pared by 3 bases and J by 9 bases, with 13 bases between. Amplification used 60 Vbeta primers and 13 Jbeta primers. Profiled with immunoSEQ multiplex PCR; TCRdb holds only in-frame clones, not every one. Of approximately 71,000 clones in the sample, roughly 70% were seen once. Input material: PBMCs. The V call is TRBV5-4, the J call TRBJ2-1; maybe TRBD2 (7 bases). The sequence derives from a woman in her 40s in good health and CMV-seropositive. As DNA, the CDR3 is TGTGCCAGCAGCTCGGACGGGGGGCCTGAGCAGTTCTTC. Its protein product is CASSSDGGPEQFF.